This T cell receptor beta chain emerged from a study of T cells after yellow fever vaccination. Study-level results: Compared with primary, the secondary response was weaker and peaked at day 5, not 15. Most clones from primary vaccination were detected again post-booster (just over 95% CD4, 88% CD8). Contamination by abundant bulk-population clonotypes could be present in FACS-sorted repertoires.

CDR1 and CDR2 from the germline V gene are MNHNS and SASEGT. The V end lost 6 bases, the J end lost 4 bases, and 10 bases lay between the germline ends. The CDR3 has 13 residues. The study made its TCR cDNA through 5'RACE template switching. That step introduced a universal primer site along with UMIs. MiXCR was run by TCRdb on the 5' RACE reads, yielding one entry per CDR3 protein. In the table there are approximately 130,000 distinct CDR3 sequences, roughly 15% of which are singletons. Note on this clonotype: Its antigen is not known.

The chain recombines TRBV6-1 with TRBJ1-5, with D possibly matching TRBD1 (6 bases). The TCR comes from a man between 18 and 35 years old who received the YFV17D yellow fever vaccine. Source: CD8+ T cells sorted from PBMCs, taken 5 days after the yellow fever booster vaccination. CDR3 sequence: CASRRTENQPQHF. The CDR3 bases are TGTGCCAGCAGAAGGACAGAGAATCAGCCCCAGCATTTT.